This TCR beta chain came from a study of T cells in Graves' hyperthyroidism and ophthalmopathy. This clonotype showed up many times. Reasons for excluding patients were uncontrolled infection, other autoimmune disease, pregnancy or lactation. RNA transcripts yielded amplified TCR beta CDR3 regions. Researchers ran a first-round RT-PCR on the TCR CDR3 using the HTBI primer set. TCRdb redid the calling of the multiplex PCR reads with MiXCR, one entry per CDR3 protein. The sample shows roughly 500,000 distinct CDR3 sequences, approximately 22% of them seen only once. Sequenced: blood. This receptor was obtained from a woman in her 70s with Graves' ophthalmopathy.

CDR3 DNA: TGTGCCAGCAGTTTATCCGGCAGGGCAGAGTACGAGCAGTACTTC. Residues: CASSLSGRAEYEQYF. This chain connects TRBV27 to TRBJ2-7; weak D call: TRBD1 (5 bases). There are 15 residues in the CDR3. CDR1 is MNHEY, CDR2 SMNVEV, per germline (reference sequence). V was pared by 0 bases and J by 4 bases, with 13 bases between.